Following are 9 T cell receptor beta chains from one sample sequenced in a study of blood T cell repertoires in COVID-19. Profiled with immunoSEQ multiplex PCR; TCRdb holds only in-frame clones, not every one. The sample holds about 140,000 clones, around 80% seen once. Sample: peripheral blood. All receptors come from an elderly woman in a cohort sampled during active or convalescent COVID-19.

The chain employs TRBV18 and TRBJ1-5; D call uncertain. CDR1 is KGHSH and CDR2 is LQKENI in the germline V gene. V lost 2 bases and J 4 bases, leaving 6 bases between the germline ends. This CDR3 region has 13 residues. The CDR3 reads CASSPGRNQPQHF. CDR3 in DNA: TGTGCCAGCTCACCAGGCAGAAATCAGCCCCAGCATTTT.

The chain uses TRBV4-2 and TRBJ1-2, with 9 bases aligning to TRBD1. The CDR3 extends over 18 amino acids. J gave up 4 bases and V 4 bases, and 16 bases lay outside the gene matches. Per the germline V gene, CDR1 is LGHNA and CDR2 is YNFKEQ. The CDR3 region is CASSRRLLQGAGIYGYTF. Written as DNA, the CDR3 is TGTGCCAGCAGCCGGAGGCTGTTACAGGGGGCAGGTATCTATGGCTACACCTTC.

V usage is TRBV15 and J usage is TRBJ1-1, with D tentatively TRBD1 (6 bases). The CDR3 covers 15 residues. Germline V lookup: CDR1 LNHNV, CDR2 YYDKDF (reference sequence). Trimming took off 1 base at V and 8 bases at J, with 17 bases between the two ends. In DNA, the CDR3 is TGTGCCACCAGCAGAGGGGGGGGGCGGACCGCGGAAGCTTTCTTT. Protein sequence: CATSRGGGRTAEAFF. Full variable domain (missing parts from reference TRBV15 and TRBJ1-1): DAMVIQNPRYQVTQFGKPVTLSCSQTLNHNVMYWYQQKSSQAPKLLFHYYDKDFNNEADTPDNFQSRRPNTSFCFLDIRSPGLGDTAMYLCATSRGGGRTAEAFFGQGTRLTVV.

V usage is TRBV18 and J usage is TRBJ1-4, with a tentative D call TRBD1 (5 bases). The V gene lost 3 bases and the J gene lost 0 bases, with 11 bases spanning the gap. CDR1 KGHSH and CDR2 LQKENI come from the germline V gene. CDR3 length: 16 residues. The CDR3 sequence: CASSPLRQPTNEKLFF. The CDR3 coding sequence is TGTGCCAGCTCACCGCTAAGACAGCCAACTAATGAAAAACTGTTTTTT. The variable domain in full, completed from reference TRBV18 and TRBJ1-4, reads NAGVMQNPRHLVRRRGQEARLRCSPMKGHSHVYWYRQLPEEGLKFMVYLQKENIIDESGMPKERFSAEFPKEGPSILRIQQVVRGDSAAYFCASSPLRQPTNEKLFFGSGTQLSVL.

V usage is TRBV14 and J usage is TRBJ1-1; D gene unclear. Deletions cut 6 bases from V and 5 bases from J, with 13 bases between. CDR3 length: 13 amino acids. The germline V gene has CDR1 SGHDN and CDR2 FVKESK. CDR3 sequence reads: CASSLLAWTEAFF. The CDR3 coding sequence is TGTGCCAGCAGTCTGCTTGCGTGGACTGAAGCTTTCTTT.

The rearrangement joins TRBV5-1 to TRBJ1-6; D gene ambiguous. The CDR3 loop spans 14 amino acids. V was cut by 4 bases and J by 9 bases, with 14 bases left in between. In germline, CDR1 is SGHRS, CDR2 YFSETQ. The CDR3: CASSQEKLGSPLHF. In DNA, the CDR3 is TGCGCCAGCAGCCAGGAAAAATTGGGTTCACCCCTCCACTTT. The variable domain in full, with the rest retrieved from reference TRBV5-1 and TRBJ1-6, is KAGVTQTPRYLIKTRGQQVTLSCSPISGHRSVSWYQQTPGQGLQFLFEYFSETQRNKGNFPGRFSGRQFSNSRSEMNVSTLELGDSALYLCASSQEKLGSPLHFGNGTRLTVT.

A note on this clone: Within the sample, other DNA sequences also encode this same CDR3. V and J are TRBV28 and TRBJ1-1; D unclear. The CDR3 is made up of 13 amino acids. With 6 bases removed from V and 0 bases from J, the gap between germline ends came to 8 bases. Germline loops: CDR1 MDHEN, CDR2 SYDVKM. DNA of the CDR3: TGTGCCAGCAGCCCCCAGATGAACACTGAAGCTTTCTTT. Protein: CASSPQMNTEAFF.

The chain is built from TRBV5-8 and TRBJ1-1; 7 bases match TRBD1. The CDR3 is 12 residues long. CDR1 is SGHTS and CDR2 is YDEGEE in the germline V gene. V gave up 4 bases and J gave up 10 bases; unmatched junction bases: 7. The CDR3 region has the DNA TGTGCCAGCAGCGGATGGACAGGTAGAGCTTTCTTT. Translated, it gives CASSGWTGRAFF.

This chain uses TRBV24-1 with TRBJ2-1; 8 bases line up with TRBD1. Germline CDR1 is KGHDR and CDR2 is SFDVKD. Trimming removed 6 bases from V and 3 bases from J; junction bases left unmatched: 3. The CDR3 sequence is 14 residues long. The CDR3 DNA sequence: TGTGCCACCAGTCCAGGGGGCGTCTACAATGAGCAGTTCTTC. Protein: CATSPGGVYNEQFF.